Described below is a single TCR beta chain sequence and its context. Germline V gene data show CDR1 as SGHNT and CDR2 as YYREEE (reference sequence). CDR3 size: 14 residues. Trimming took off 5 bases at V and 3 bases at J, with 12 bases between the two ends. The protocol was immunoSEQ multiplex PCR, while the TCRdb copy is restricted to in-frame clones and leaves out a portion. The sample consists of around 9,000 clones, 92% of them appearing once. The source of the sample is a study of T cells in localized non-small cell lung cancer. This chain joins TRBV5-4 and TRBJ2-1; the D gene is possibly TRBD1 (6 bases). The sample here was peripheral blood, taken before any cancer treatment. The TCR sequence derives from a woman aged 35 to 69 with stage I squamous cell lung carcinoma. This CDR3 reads CASSTQGYYNEQFF. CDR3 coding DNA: TGTGCCAGCAGTACACAGGGATACTACAATGAGCAGTTCTTC.